This T cell receptor beta chain originates from a study of T cells in localized non-small cell lung cancer. Sequencing was performed with immunoSEQ multiplex PCR; in TCRdb, only in-frame clones are kept and a portion is missing. This table holds about a thousand clones, roughly a fifth found once. Germline CDR1 and CDR2: SGHNT and YENEEA. J gave up 6 bases and V 3 bases, and 8 bases lay outside the gene matches. The length of the CDR3 is 15 residues. Study-wide findings and caveats: Because researchers sequenced only one region of the tumor, heterogeneity is still possible. Adjacent lung exhibited a median of about 57 among the 100 most abundant tumor clones.

With respect to this clone: Antigen specificity is unknown.

Lung tissue at least 2 cm from the tumor margin was confirmed free of atypia. The TCR was taken from a woman aged 35 to 70 with stage III lung adenocarcinoma. The source was normal lung tissue next to the tumor, collected before any cancer treatment. This chain links TRBV11-3 with TRBJ1-2; the match to TRBD1 covers 9 bases. CDR3: CASSLVPGQGHGYTF. Written as DNA, the CDR3 is TGTGCCAGCAGCTTGGTTCCGGGACAGGGACATGGCTACACCTTC. Using reference TRBV11-3 and TRBJ1-2 for the parts outside the CDR3, the full variable domain is EAGVVQSPRYKIIEKKQPVAFWCNPISGHNTLYWYLQNLGQGPELLIRYENEEAVDDSQLPKDRFSAERLKGVDSTLKIQPAELGDSAVYLCASSLVPGQGHGYTFGSGTRLTVV.